This T cell receptor beta chain was obtained from a study of identical twins. General study results and limits: High-abundance cord blood beta clonotypes had fewer insertions; memory repertoires showed none. Cross-sectional statistical analysis, not tracking of the same donors, underpinned the conclusions.

V lost 4 bases and J lost 6, with 11 bases in between. This CDR3 is 12 amino acids long. Germline loops: CDR1 SGHDT, CDR2 YYEEEE. This clonotype was detected only a few times. The antigen is not known. The donors were all healthy and Caucasian. TCRdb reanalysed the 5' RACE reads using MiXCR and keeps one entry per CDR3 protein. Of about 390,000 distinct CDR3 sequences listed, roughly 9% are singletons. The specimen sequenced was naive T cells sorted from blood. The receptor was isolated from a woman in her forties or fifties in good health. The rearrangement links TRBV5-6 to TRBJ2-7; a possible D gene is TRBD1 (6 bases). CDR3 sequence reads: CASSRDRLEQYF. CDR3 nucleotides: TGTGCCAGCAGCCGAGACAGGCTCGAGCAGTACTTC.